The clone carrying this T cell receptor (beta chain) has a single count. Germline assignment: CDR1 SEHNR and CDR2 FQNEAQ (reference sequence). The CDR3 consists of 13 residues. V dropped 1 base and J dropped 9; count of bases not matched to a gene: 4. The data originate from a study of breast tumors, draining lymph nodes, adjacent tissues. TCRdb reprocessed the multiplex PCR reads via MiXCR and lists one record per CDR3 protein. The repertoire holds tens of thousands of distinct CDR3 sequences, with under 80% as singletons. The V and J genes are TRBV7-9 and TRBJ2-5, with TRBD2 matching 8 bases. The sample taken for sequencing was breast tumor tissue. This TCR derives from a female donor with breast cancer. Some clones in this sample may be carry-over from other donors' samples. The CDR3 coding sequence is TGTGCCAGCAGCTTAGGGACTAGCTTTCCCCAGTACTTC. It codes for CASSLGTSFPQYF. Full variable domain (missing parts from reference TRBV7-9 and TRBJ2-5): DTGVSQNPRHKITKRGQNVTFRCDPISEHNRLYWYRQTLGQGPEFLTYFQNEAQLEKSRLLSDRFSAERPKGSFSTLEIQRTEQGDSAMYLCASSLGTSFPQYFGPGTRLLVL.